This T cell receptor (beta chain) originates from a study of CD8 T cells in ankylosing spondylitis. General study results and limits: Some motif variants had been reported before (in reactive arthritis synovial fluid and blood). One TCR beta motif, made up of seven to nine highly homologous variants, appeared characteristic of ankylosing spondylitis blood. Matched ankylosing spondylitis synovial fluid reportedly contained a significantly enriched population of disease-linked clones.

This clonotype was picked up many times. Its matching antigen is unknown. The V gene's germline CDR1 is SQVTM and CDR2 ANQGSEA. There are 14 residues in the CDR3. Trimming took 7 bases from V and 2 from J, leaving 17 bases between them. Generation of TCR beta libraries employed quantitative 5'-RACE incorporating molecular barcodes. TCRdb re-called the 5' RACE reads with MiXCR, one entry per CDR3 protein. The sample includes 500,000 to 550,000 distinct CDR3 sequences, approximately 11% of them seen just once. The chain links TRBV29-1 to TRBJ2-5, with a weak D call TRBD1 (6 bases). The sample was blood, either unsorted or a sorted T cell fraction (not recorded which). The sequence came from a male donor with ankylosing spondylitis. CDR3 nucleotides: TGCAGCGGGAAAAGGACAGAAACACAAGAGACCCAGTACTTC. Encoded protein: CSGKRTETQETQYF.